This T cell receptor (beta chain) was sequenced in a study of cytomegalovirus exposure and HLA in healthy donors. Study-wide background: The roughly 120 million unique TCR beta sequences, from about 180 million T cells, were found by an earlier analysis. Samples from HLA-typed donors yielded around 85 million unique TCRs in an early data release. The study, taken as a whole, reports: Fewer N-insertions (relative to the approximately 700-donor mean) were reportedly seen in an Asian-associated ancestry cluster in a later analysis. It has been reported that TCR beta sequences accurately predicted the HLA-A and HLA-B alleles of most subjects.

Trimming pared 0 bases from V and 2 bases from J, leaving 7 bases between. The CDR3 runs 14 residues. Germline assignment: CDR1 SGHAT and CDR2 FQDESV (reference sequence). The PCR ran on 60 Vbeta and 13 Jbeta primers. Only in-frame clones appear in the TCRdb table, and some are missing; sequencing was by immunoSEQ multiplex PCR. The table lists 150,000 to 200,000 clones, with 1% to 1.5% in the top ten. Regarding this clone: Its antigen is unknown.

V usage is TRBV11-1 and J usage is TRBJ1-2; no clear D. The sequence came from a woman aged 60 to 75 in good health and CMV-seronegative. The specimen sequenced was PBMCs. This chain's CDR3 is CASSLAPGNYGYTF. For the CDR3, the DNA is TGTGCCAGCAGCTTAGCGCCGGGGAACTATGGCTACACCTTC.